This T cell receptor (beta chain) was captured in a study of T cells in pancreatic ductal adenocarcinoma. Study results and caveats: Tumor-versus-blood clonality comparisons may be biased toward lower tumor diversity. Tumor and blood clonality did not differ significantly, about 0.1 versus 0.07.

A single count supports this clone. What it binds is unknown. Surgery without prior neoadjuvant therapy was the treatment of the selected pancreatic ductal adenocarcinoma patients. Germline CDR1 reads KGHSH; CDR2 reads LQKENI. The V and J ends lost 6 bases and 5 bases, in that order; junction bases with no gene match: 11. There are 15 residues in the CDR3. TCRdb keeps only in-frame clones here, not all; method: immunoSEQ multiplex PCR. The sample includes 7,500 to 9,000 clones, roughly 90% of them seen just once. The chain is built from TRBV18 and TRBJ2-5, with 8 bases that match TRBD1. The clonotype originates from a human donor with pancreatic ductal adenocarcinoma. Sequencing used PBMCs. DNA of the CDR3: TGTGCCAGCTCCCAGGGGGCACTAGGGGCGGAGACCCAGTACTTC. Amino acids: CASSQGALGAETQYF.